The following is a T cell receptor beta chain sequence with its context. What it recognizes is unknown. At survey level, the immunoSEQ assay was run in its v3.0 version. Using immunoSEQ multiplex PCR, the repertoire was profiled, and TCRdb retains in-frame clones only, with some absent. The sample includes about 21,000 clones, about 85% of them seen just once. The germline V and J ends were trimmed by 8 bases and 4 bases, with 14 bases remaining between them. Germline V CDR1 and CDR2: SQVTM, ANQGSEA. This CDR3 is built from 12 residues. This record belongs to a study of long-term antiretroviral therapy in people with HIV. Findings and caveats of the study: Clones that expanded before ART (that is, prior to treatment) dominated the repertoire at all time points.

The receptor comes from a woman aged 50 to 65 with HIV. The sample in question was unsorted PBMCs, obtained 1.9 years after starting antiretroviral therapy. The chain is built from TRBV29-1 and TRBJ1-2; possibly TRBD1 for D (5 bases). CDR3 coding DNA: TGCAGCTCTGGGGGGGAGGTCTATGGCTACACCTTC. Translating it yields CSSGGEVYGYTF.